What follows are 30 T cell receptor beta chains derived from one specimen sequenced in a study of blood T cell repertoires in COVID-19. TCRdb's copy holds only in-frame clones and misses some; the assay was immunoSEQ multiplex PCR. Among fewer than 200,000 clones listed, 90% to 95% were seen once. The source material was peripheral blood. These receptors came from a woman aged 50 to 65 with acute or convalescent COVID-19.

This clone has just a few counts. The rearrangement joins TRBV30 to TRBJ1-6; D is ambiguous. Deletions cut 0 bases from V and 16 bases from J, with 10 bases between. The CDR3 spans 11 residues. The V gene's germline CDR1 is GTSNPN and CDR2 SVGIG (reference sequence). CDR3 loop: CAWSVQATLHF. The CDR3 DNA follows: TGTGCCTGGAGTGTCCAGGCTACACTCCACTTT.

J is TRBJ2-7 and V is TRBV27; 8 nucleotides agree with TRBD2. Germline trimming cut 7 bases from V and 6 bases from J; bases unmatched to any gene: 14. CDR1 and CDR2 from the germline V gene are MNHEY and SMNVEV (reference sequence). The CDR3 covers 15 residues. Here the CDR3 reads CASKREPTGNAEQYF. The DNA for the CDR3 is TGTGCCAGCAAGCGGGAGCCCACCGGGAACGCCGAGCAGTACTTC.

This clone was recorded once. The V call is TRBV5-8, the J call TRBJ1-2, with 10 bases fitting TRBD1. J was trimmed by 8 bases and V by 4 bases; bases with no gene match: 8. Germline V lookup: CDR1 SGHTS, CDR2 YDEGEE. The CDR3 sequence is 14 residues long. CDR3 nucleotides: TGTGCCAGCAGCCTCGGAGGGACAGGGGTCGGCTACACCTTC. Amino acids: CASSLGGTGVGYTF.

The V and J genes are TRBV28 and TRBJ2-5, with D hard to call. Germline loops: CDR1 MDHEN, CDR2 SYDVKM. The V end was cut by 3 bases, the J end by 4 bases, with 6 bases between. This CDR3 comprises 12 residues. For the CDR3, the DNA is TGTGCCAGCAGTTTGGTTAGAGAGACCCAGTACTTC. It specifies CASSLVRETQYF. The full variable domain, completed using reference TRBV28 and TRBJ2-5, is DVKVTQSSRYLVKRTGEKVFLECVQDMDHENMFWYRQDPGLGLRLIYFSYDVKMKEKGDIPEGYSVSREKKERFSLILESASTNQTSMYLCASSLVRETQYFGPGTRLLVL.

The chain recombines TRBV5-4 with TRBJ2-2, with 8 bases fitting TRBD1. Trimming took 4 bases from V and 6 from J; bases not matched to a gene: 2. Germline V gene sequence: CDR1 SGHNT, CDR2 YYREEE (reference sequence). The CDR3 runs 13 residues. The CDR3 DNA reads TGTGCCAGCAGCCCGGGACAGGCCGGGGAGCTGTTTTTT. This gives the protein CASSPGQAGELFF.

The chain uses TRBV29-1 and TRBJ2-1, with 10 bases identical to TRBD2. This CDR3 spans 16 amino acids. V dropped 5 bases and J dropped 7; count of bases not matched to a gene: 14. Germline values: CDR1 SQVTM, CDR2 ANQGSEA. CDR3 loop: CSVLSVTSGYENEQFF. The CDR3 DNA follows: TGCAGCGTTCTATCGGTGACTAGCGGGTATGAAAATGAGCAGTTCTTC.

This chain uses TRBV2 with TRBJ1-2; TRBD1 matches 7 bases. This CDR3 has 12 residues. Trimming removed 11 bases from V and 4 bases from J; junction bases left unmatched: 7. Per the germline V gene, CDR1 is SNHLY and CDR2 is FYNNEI. In DNA, the CDR3 is TGTGCCTCTTCGGGACAGCCCTATGGCTACACCTTC. Translated: CASSGQPYGYTF.

This sequence joins TRBV3-1 (or the pseudogene TRBV3-2) and TRBJ1-2; TRBD1 agrees at 11 bases. Germline CDR1 reads LGHDT; CDR2 reads YNNKEL (reference sequence). This CDR3 spans 15 amino acids. The junction had 3 bases not matched to a gene; V was cut back by 4 bases and J by 2 bases. The CDR3 DNA follows: TGTGCCAGCAGCCCTGGACAGGGGGCAAACTATGGCTACACCTTC. It is translated as CASSPGQGANYGYTF.

The CDR3 nucleotides read TGTGCCAGAAGCTTGGCGCAGTCCGGAAACACCATATATTTT. It translates to CARSLAQSGNTIYF. The chain combines TRBV5-3 with TRBJ1-3; no clear D. TRBV5-3 is an ORF, and what it does is uncertain. V lost 0 bases to trimming and J lost 4 bases, with 8 bases between them. This CDR3 contains 14 residues.

This chain links TRBV29-1 with TRBJ2-5; 8 bases line up with TRBD1. CDR1 SQVTM and CDR2 ANQGSEA come from the germline V gene. The CDR3 runs 13 residues. J was trimmed by 4 bases and V by 4 bases; bases with no gene match: 5. The CDR3 reads CSVATGEAETQYF. In DNA form, the CDR3 reads TGCAGCGTTGCGACAGGGGAGGCAGAGACCCAGTACTTC.

This rearrangement joins TRBV28 to TRBJ1-2, with 10 nucleotides matching TRBD1. The V gene end was trimmed by 3 bases and the J gene end by 4 bases; junction bases not matched to a gene: 14. In germline, CDR1 is MDHEN, CDR2 SYDVKM. CDR3 length equals 18 residues. The CDR3 DNA sequence: TGTGCCAGCAGTTTTGGGCTACACTGGGACAGGGGATCCTATGGCTACACCTTC. Translated, it gives CASSFGLHWDRGSYGYTF.

The chain combines TRBV5-1 with TRBJ2-2; TRBD1 might be the D (6 bases). Between the trimmed V and J ends, which lost 2 bases and 1 base, there was a span of 12 bases. The CDR3 extends over 16 amino acids. CDR1 SGHRS and CDR2 YFSETQ come from the germline V gene. CDR3 DNA: TGCGCCAGCAGCTTACAGGGCAGCCTGAACACCGGGGAGCTGTTTTTT. Protein: CASSLQGSLNTGELFF.

V and J are TRBV27 and TRBJ2-1, with 16 nucleotides matching TRBD2. Germline trimming cut 6 bases from V and 5 bases from J; bases unmatched to any gene: 16. The CDR3 length is 20 residues. The V gene's germline CDR1 is MNHEY and CDR2 SMNVEV (reference sequence). Here the CDR3 DNA reads TGTGCCAGCAGGGCTTTTCCTACCGGGACTAGCGGGAGGGTTCACAATGAGCAGTTCTTC. Its translation: CASRAFPTGTSGRVHNEQFF.

This rearrangement joins TRBV28 to TRBJ1-5; the D gene is possibly TRBD1 (5 bases). V lost 2 bases, J lost 3 bases, and 17 bases lay in between. This CDR3 has 17 residues. CDR1 and CDR2 (germline): MDHEN, SYDVKM. CDR3 amino acids: CASSLNIGVRDNQPQHF. Written as DNA, the CDR3 is TGTGCCAGCAGTTTAAATATAGGGGTAAGGGACAATCAGCCCCAGCATTTT.

On this clone itself: One end of the junction is discordant with germline, which a read error may explain. The chain combines TRBV9 with TRBJ1-1, with 7 bases that match TRBD1. This CDR3 has 15 amino acids. Germline V gene data show CDR1 as SGDLS and CDR2 as YYNGEE. CDR3: CASSVAPGQNAEAFF. DNA for the CDR3: TGTGCCAGCAGCGTAGCCCCGGGACAGAACGCTGAAGCTTTCTTT.

This rearrangement joins TRBV15 to TRBJ1-2; the match to TRBD1 covers 7 bases. V gave up 7 bases and J gave up 0 bases; unmatched junction bases: 8. Looked up from germline, CDR1 is LNHNV and CDR2 is YYDKDF (reference sequence). This CDR3 region has 15 residues. As DNA, the CDR3 is TGTGCCACCACGATCGGGGACAGTACTAACTATGGCTACACCTTC. It yields the protein CATTIGDSTNYGYTF.

The chain's CDR3 is CASSSTDGLPTQYF. Here the CDR3 DNA reads TGTGCCAGCAGCTCAACTGACGGACTCCCTACGCAGTATTTT. The chain has TRBV11-2 and TRBJ2-3; tentatively, D is TRBD2 (5 bases). This CDR3 region has 14 residues. V was cut by 4 bases and J by 8 bases, with 16 bases left in between. Germline V CDR1 and CDR2: SGHAT, FQNNGV.

The V and J genes are TRBV28 and TRBJ1-3; D gene ambiguous. Germline lookup yields CDR1 MDHEN and CDR2 SYDVKM. V gave up 6 bases and J gave up 4 bases, with 13 bases separating them. The CDR3 spans 14 residues. The CDR3 nucleotides are TGTGCCAGCAGCCGAGGTCCCGAGGGAAACACCATATATTTT. It codes for CASSRGPEGNTIYF.

This clone was seen a single time. The chain is built from TRBV19 and TRBJ2-7, with a possible D match to TRBD2 (5 bases). The CDR3 is made up of 14 amino acids. Per germline, CDR1 LNHDA and CDR2 SQIVND (reference sequence). V lost 3 bases and J lost 0, with 9 bases in between. The CDR3 DNA follows: TGTGCCAGTAGTATTTTTCGGGGCTCCTACGAGCAGTACTTC. Residues: CASSIFRGSYEQYF.

The rearrangement joins TRBV24-1 to TRBJ1-2; TRBD1 matches at 7 bases. Unmatched junction bases numbered 10, after V lost 3 bases and J lost 4 bases. Germline loops: CDR1 KGHDR, CDR2 SFDVKD. CDR3 length equals 16 residues. This chain's CDR3 is CATSDPLQGEVYGYTF. CDR3 DNA sequence: TGTGCCACCAGTGATCCTCTTCAGGGGGAAGTCTATGGCTACACCTTC.

The chain combines TRBV9 with TRBJ2-1; D is perhaps TRBD1 (6 bases). The germline V and J ends were trimmed by 4 bases and 5 bases, with 16 bases remaining between them. Germline loops: CDR1 SGDLS, CDR2 YYNGEE. The CDR3 is 15 amino acids. In DNA form, the CDR3 reads TGTGCCAGCAGCTCGTCGACAGGAACCCACAATGAGCAGTTCTTC. This gives the protein CASSSSTGTHNEQFF.

The chain recombines TRBV9 with TRBJ1-5, with D hard to call. CDR1 SGDLS and CDR2 YYNGEE come from the germline V gene. Deletions cut 0 bases from V and 10 bases from J, with 8 bases between. This CDR3 has 12 residues. This CDR3 reads CASSVGSGPQHF. CDR3 coding DNA: TGTGCCAGCAGCGTAGGGAGTGGTCCCCAGCATTTT.

This clone turned up a few times. The chain is built from TRBV10-2 and TRBJ1-3; unclear D gene. The germline V and J ends were trimmed by 8 bases and 4 bases, with 9 bases remaining between them. The CDR3 extends over 12 amino acids. Germline V gene lookup returns CDR1 WSHSY and CDR2 SAAADI. The CDR3 DNA follows: TGCGCCAGCCAAAAGCGGGGAAACACCATATATTTT. This gives the protein CASQKRGNTIYF.

CDR3 region: CASSPDRQNEQYF. As DNA, the CDR3 is TGTGCCAGCTCACCAGACAGGCAAAACGAGCAGTACTTC. The chain uses TRBV18 and TRBJ2-7, with TRBD1 as a possible D gene (6 bases). Germline V gene lookup returns CDR1 KGHSH and CDR2 LQKENI. The CDR3 spans 13 residues. The V and J ends lost 2 bases and 5 bases respectively, with 10 bases between them.

The V and J genes are TRBV6-1 and TRBJ1-2, with 7 bases matching TRBD1. In germline, CDR1 is MNHNS, CDR2 SASEGT. This CDR3 spans 19 amino acids. V was pared by 0 bases and J by 1 base, with 14 bases of the junction left unmatched. CDR3 in DNA: TGTGCCAGCAGTGAAGCTTCGACCCTGGACAGGCGACTTAACTATGGCTACACCTTC. It codes for CASSEASTLDRRLNYGYTF.

The gene calls are TRBV7-6 and TRBJ1-3; TRBD1 matches at 8 bases. In germline, CDR1 is SGHVS, CDR2 FNYEAQ. The junction had 3 bases not matched to a gene; V was cut back by 1 base and J by 1 base. CDR3 length equals 16 residues. CDR3 sequence: CASSLGTGRSGNTIYF. CDR3 DNA: TGTGCCAGCAGCTTAGGGACAGGGAGGTCTGGAAACACCATATATTTT.

This rearrangement joins TRBV27 to TRBJ2-3; no clear D gene. CDR1 and CDR2 from the germline V gene are MNHEY and SMNVEV (reference sequence). This CDR3 comprises 15 residues. Deletions cut 3 bases from V and 0 bases from J, with 10 bases between. The CDR3 protein is CASSFFGDSTDTQYF. CDR3 DNA sequence: TGTGCCAGCAGTTTCTTCGGTGATAGCACAGATACGCAGTATTTT.

The chain links TRBV7-3 to TRBJ2-2, with no clear D. Germline CDR1 SGHTA, CDR2 FQGTGA. The CDR3 loop spans 14 amino acids. V was cut by 4 bases and J by 3 bases, with 9 bases left in between. The CDR3 is CASSSVGDTGELFF. The CDR3 bases are TGTGCCAGCAGCTCCGTAGGAGACACCGGGGAGCTGTTTTTT. The whole variable domain, filled in from reference TRBV7-3 and TRBJ2-2, reads GAGVSQTPSNKVTEKGKYVELRCDPISGHTALYWYRQSLGQGPEFLIYFQGTGAADDSGLPNDRFFAVRPEGSVSTLKIQRTERGDSAVYLCASSSVGDTGELFFGEGSRLTVL.

The chain uses TRBV14 and TRBJ2-5; 9 nucleotides align to TRBD2. V lost 1 base, J lost 7 bases, and 4 bases stayed unmatched. This CDR3 is 14 amino acids long. The germline gives CDR1 SGHDN, CDR2 FVKESK. In DNA form, the CDR3 reads TGTGCCAGCAGCCAAGTGCGGGAGGGCGCGACCCAGTACTTC. It encodes CASSQVREGATQYF.

V is TRBV20-1 and J is TRBJ2-7; possibly TRBD2 for D (5 bases). From germline, CDR1 is DFQATT and CDR2 SNEGSKA (reference sequence). With 5 bases removed from V and 4 bases from J, the gap between germline ends came to 9 bases. The CDR3 has 11 residues. The CDR3, as DNA: TGCAGTGCTTCCGGGATTTACGAGCAGTACTTC. Translation: CSASGIYEQYF.